A single sample gave rise to the 17 T cell receptor beta chains below, sequenced in a study of identical twins. From the 5' RACE reads, TCRdb called clonotypes with MiXCR, one entry per CDR3 protein. The sample has around 340,000 distinct CDR3 sequences; approximately 8.8% are singletons. The material sequenced was naive T cells sorted from blood. Receptor source: a woman between 45 and 65 years old in good health.

In this sample, this clonotype turned up a few times. The CDR3 region is CASSLDYRANNEQFF. The DNA for the CDR3 is TGTGCCAGCAGCTTAGACTATAGGGCCAACAATGAGCAGTTCTTC. The V call is TRBV11-2, the J call TRBJ2-1; D remains unclear. Trimming took off 0 bases at V and 5 bases at J, with 11 bases between the two ends. The CDR3 sequence is 15 residues long. Germline CDR1 reads SGHAT; CDR2 reads FQNNGV.

In this sample, this clonotype turned up a few times. The chain has TRBV4-2 and TRBJ2-1; 7 bases agree with TRBD2. V shed 0 bases, J shed 7 bases, and the junction held 6 bases outside the gene matches. The length of the CDR3 is 15 residues. Germline CDR1 is LGHNA and CDR2 is YNFKEQ. CDR3 nucleotides: TGTGCCAGCAGCCAAGATCCCTTGCGGGAGAATGAGCAGTTCTTC. Protein: CASSQDPLRENEQFF.

The rearrangement joins TRBV7-9 to TRBJ1-6; D unresolved. CDR1 SEHNR and CDR2 FQNEAQ come from the germline V gene (reference sequence). This CDR3 contains 11 residues. The V and J ends lost 6 bases and 9 bases respectively, with 6 bases between them. Written as DNA, the CDR3 is TGTGCCAGCAGGGGAGTTTCACCCCTCCACTTT. Translation gives CASRGVSPLHF.

The chain links TRBV5-1 to TRBJ1-3; D remains ambiguous. The germline CDR1 and CDR2 sequences are SGHRS and YFSETQ. The CDR3 is 13 residues long. V was trimmed by 2 bases and J by 8 bases, leaving 11 bases between them. CDR3: CASSFSTSDTIYF. CDR3 nucleotides: TGCGCCAGCAGCTTTTCCACTTCCGACACCATATATTTT.

The rearrangement uses TRBV20-1 and TRBJ1-4; 9 bases match TRBD1. Looked up from germline, CDR1 is DFQATT and CDR2 is SNEGSKA (reference sequence). This CDR3 spans 16 amino acids. Germline trimming cut 0 bases from V and 3 bases from J; bases unmatched to any gene: 5. CDR3 DNA sequence: TGCAGTGCTAGAGATAGACAGGGGGTTTCTAATGAAAAACTGTTTTTT. Translated, it gives CSARDRQGVSNEKLFF.

This clonotype was detected a few times. This chain uses TRBV11-3 with TRBJ2-7; D tentatively fits TRBD1 or TRBD2 (5 bases each). Germline V CDR1 and CDR2: SGHNT, YENEEA. V dropped 5 bases and J dropped 2 bases, with 13 bases sitting between them. CDR3 length equals 14 residues. The CDR3 sequence is CASSRDLPPYEQYV. For the CDR3, the DNA is TGTGCCAGCAGCCGGGACCTGCCGCCCTACGAGCAGTACGTC.

This clonotype came up a few times. J is TRBJ2-3 and V is TRBV20-1; D remains ambiguous. V lost 0 bases and J lost 1, with 11 bases in between. The CDR3 consists of 15 residues. From germline, CDR1 is DFQATT and CDR2 SNEGSKA (reference sequence). CDR3 sequence: CSARERRSGTDTQYF. The CDR3 DNA sequence: TGCAGTGCTAGAGAAAGAAGGTCCGGCACAGATACGCAGTATTTT.

The chain couples TRBV10-1 to TRBJ2-5; D is ambiguous. V lost 2 bases and J lost 5, with 9 bases in between. The CDR3 has 13 amino acids. The germline CDR1 and CDR2 sequences are WNHNN and SYGVQD (reference sequence). CDR3 in amino acids: CASSERSRETQYF. The CDR3, as DNA: TGCGCCAGCAGTGAGAGAAGCAGGGAGACCCAGTACTTC.

In nucleotides, the CDR3 is TGTGCCAGCAGCTTGCCGACACCATTAGTCACCGGGGAGCTGTTTTTT. Translating it yields CASSLPTPLVTGELFF. The chain has TRBV7-9 and TRBJ2-2, with D unclear. V lost 3 bases, J lost 4 bases, and 15 bases lay in between. Looked up from germline, CDR1 is SEHNR and CDR2 is FQNEAQ (reference sequence). The CDR3 has 16 amino acids.

The gene calls are TRBV19 and TRBJ1-2; 9 bases line up with TRBD1. The CDR3 consists of 18 residues. Germline-derived CDR1 and CDR2 are LNHDA and SQIVND (reference sequence). J was trimmed by 7 bases and V by 4 bases; bases with no gene match: 19. CDR3 amino acids: CASSSTGSEPGQGPGYTF. The DNA of the CDR3 is TGTGCCAGTAGTAGTACGGGAAGCGAACCGGGACAGGGACCTGGCTACACCTTC.

The J gene is TRBJ2-5, the V gene TRBV11-3; maybe TRBD2 (5 bases). Trimming pared 1 base from V and 2 bases from J, leaving 17 bases between. Germline V gives CDR1 SGHNT, CDR2 YENEEA. This CDR3 region has 17 residues. CDR3 sequence reads: CASSLGPSPGGQETQYF. The CDR3 DNA reads TGTGCCAGCAGCTTAGGCCCCTCCCCAGGAGGTCAAGAGACCCAGTACTTC.

This clonotype came up a few times. V and J are TRBV15 and TRBJ2-1; D remains unclear. The germline V and J ends were trimmed by 3 bases and 9 bases, with 6 bases remaining between them. The CDR3 spans 11 residues. Germline values: CDR1 LNHNV, CDR2 YYDKDF (reference sequence). The CDR3 bases are TGTGCCACCAGCAGGGCCCTTGAGCAGTTCTTC. The encoded protein is CATSRALEQFF.

This clonotype was recorded a few times. The chain employs TRBV11-2 and TRBJ2-1; D is unresolved. The length of the CDR3 is 13 residues. The germline V gene has CDR1 SGHAT and CDR2 FQNNGV. The V end was cut by 2 bases, the J end by 9 bases, with 11 bases between. The CDR3 DNA reads TGTGCCAGCAGCTTATTCGGTCAGAGTGAGCAGTTCTTC. Its translation: CASSLFGQSEQFF.

The rearrangement links TRBV24-1 to TRBJ2-1; D remains unclear. CDR1 KGHDR and CDR2 SFDVKD come from the germline V gene. The CDR3 has 14 residues. Trimming pared 0 bases from V and 6 bases from J, leaving 8 bases between. DNA for the CDR3: TGTGCCACCAGTGATTTGATGGGAATCAATGAGCAGTTCTTC. Residues: CATSDLMGINEQFF.

This chain joins TRBV14 and TRBJ2-7; TRBD2 might be the D (6 bases). Germline V gene data show CDR1 as SGHDN and CDR2 as FVKESK. Trimming removed 4 bases from V and 0 bases from J, with 19 bases in between. The CDR3 covers 17 residues. The CDR3 DNA is TGTGCCAGCAGCCCAAGCTTAGGGTTAGCGGTCTCCTACGAGCAGTACTTC. Its protein is CASSPSLGLAVSYEQYF. The variable domain in full, with the rest retrieved from reference TRBV14 and TRBJ2-7, is EAGVTQFPSHSVIEKGQTVTLRCDPISGHDNLYWYRRVMGKEIKFLLHFVKESKQDESGMPNNRFLAERTGGTYSTLKVQPAELEDSGVYFCASSPSLGLAVSYEQYFGPGTRLTVT.

The V and J genes are TRBV12-3 or TRBV12-4 and TRBJ2-5, with D possibly matching TRBD1 (5 bases). The CDR3 extends over 14 amino acids. The V gene lost 6 bases and the J gene lost 3 bases, with 14 bases spanning the gap. This CDR3 reads CASRSRGVEETQYF. CDR3 nucleotides: TGTGCCAGCAGATCAAGGGGTGTCGAAGAGACCCAGTACTTC.

Worth noting for this clonotype: This clone may be a read error of a much larger clone one base away. The CDR3 does not close with the conserved phenylalanine or tryptophan, likely indicating a read error. This sequence joins TRBV29-1 and TRBJ2-1, with unresolved D. The germline V gene encodes CDR1 SQVTM and CDR2 ANQGSEA. The CDR3 loop spans 12 amino acids. V was clipped by 0 bases and J by 12 bases, with 12 bases between them. The CDR3 loop reads CSVEEMDPGQFL. The CDR3 DNA sequence: TGCAGCGTTGAAGAAATGGACCCCGGGCAGTTCCTC.